This T cell receptor (beta chain) was identified in a study of beta chain features in type 1 diabetes (dated by TCRdb to the late 2010s). A note on the overall study: Patients and healthy donors did not differ in mean age, gender distribution, total cell number or subset yield. Across all samples, 107,917,701 sorted cells were examined, and cell number per subset correlated strongly with RNA yield. The study compared the TCRB repertoires of sorted circulating CD4+ T cell subsets in recently diagnosed type 1 diabetes patients with those in matched healthy donors. Regulatory and stem cell-like memory subsets were obtained from only 8 patients and about 8 healthy donors, while naive and central memory subsets were obtained from all 30 or so donors. General study outcomes and caveats: Type 1 diabetes patients showed a moderate but significant shortening of TCRB CDR3 length in all four CD4+ subsets. Because small numbers of individuals were included in the HLA sub-analyses, any influence of HLA type on TCRB rearrangement was left unresolved. PCR might favor shorter templates, but patient and control samples were amplified and corrected together, so any skew would affect both groups equally. Naive, central memory and regulatory TCRB repertoires appeared more similar among patients than among healthy donors. Patients with type 1 diabetes made fewer insertions and deleted more nucleotides at VDJ recombination sites, implying thymic rearrangement abnormalities. Because cDNA was sequenced instead of genomic DNA, activated cells with high expression could be over-represented, although the groups did not differ in activation or CD3 levels.

Concerning this clone: Its antigen remains unidentified. One base away there is no much larger clone; base qualities are not given.

Each donor gave one peripheral blood draw, averaging roughly 120 mL, which was collected into heparinised tubes. A BD FACSAria II was used to sort naive, central memory, regulatory and stem cell-like memory CD4+ T cells with a panel that included CD45RO, CCR7, CD25, CD127, CD95 and CD27. A purity above 95% was achieved for all sorted populations. Right away, PBMCs were isolated by Lymphoprep density gradient centrifugation and were stained directly, with no culture step. To minimize batch effects, samples were stained and sorted in pairs, one healthy donor with one patient per experiment. The entire isolated RNA was reverse transcribed using the High Capacity cDNA Reverse Transcription Kit, and thus expressed TCRB transcripts were sequenced. Deep immunoSEQ sequencing was applied to naive, central memory and regulatory T cell samples, giving an average of around 4 million total reads per sample. After sorted cells were lysed in RLT buffer, RNA was extracted with DNase-treated RNeasy Micro or Mini kits, with the choice depending on cell number. To prevent cross-contamination, every cell subset was processed on its own, while patient and healthy donor samples were processed together. TCRB sequences were amplified from cDNA with the immunoSEQ multiplex PCR, producing 87-bp fragments spanning the CDR3 region. Sequencing of the amplicons was done on the Illumina HiSeq platform. Concerning the study's data processing: PCR bias was computationally corrected using synthetic template baselines, reads within Hamming distance 2 were collapsed, and singletons that could not be merged were discarded. Reads were aligned against IMGT to assign V, D and J genes, CDR3 length and insertions or deletions at six rearrangement sites. Within each subset, clonotype counts were normalized to sorted cell number, after which true diversity and Gini coefficients were computed with the tcR R package. The overlap coefficient, calculated on TCRB nucleotide sequences, was used to quantify repertoire sharing. In TCRdb, the immuneACCESS table is reduced to in-frame sequences with V and J assigned. These tables do not hold every clone; where another copy was compared, an unresolved V gene accounts for under half, and the others remain unexplained. V and J calls and clone size are as listed in that table; D and trimming were resolved from the DNA. The sample contains around 130,000 clones, approximately 10% of them found a single time. 0.75% of the sample is in the top ten clones.

Relative to germline, V is 5 bases shorter and J is 5 bases shorter, with 15 bases between their ends. Including the terminal cysteine and phenylalanine, the CDR3 comprises 15 residues. Only the CDR3 portion is preserved as DNA: 45 bases, with reading frame beginning at the first base. The germline V gene yields SGHAT for CDR1 and FQNNGV for CDR2. Source material: central memory CD4+ T cells from blood. The source of this sequence is a man younger than 40 with type 1 diabetes. The sequence joins TRBV11-2 to TRBJ1-4; too little of a D gene remains to name it. The CDR3 reads as follows: CASSPKAQANEKLFF. The sequenced DNA is TGTGCCAGCAGCCCCAAGGCGCAGGCGAATGAAAAACTGTTTTTT.